Listed below are T cell receptor beta chains from one sample, sequenced in a study of breast tumors, draining lymph nodes, adjacent tissues. Each CDR3 protein gets one entry after TCRdb re-called the multiplex PCR reads with MiXCR. The sample consists of some 170,000 distinct CDR3 sequences, approximately 33% of them appearing once. The material sequenced was axillary lymph node tissue. The receptor set was obtained from a female donor with breast cancer. Some clones in this sample may be carry-over from other donors' samples. Both conserved end residues are part of each CDR3. Fields, in order: clone size, V gene, CDR3 protein. Clone size is shown for a subset of rows, as once, few, many or a class of expanded clone.

clone size: many; V gene: TRBV27; CDR3 protein: CASSPLGQGGTQYF
clone size: many; V gene: TRBV30; CDR3 protein: CAWHPGHTFSGYTF
clone size: many; V gene: TRBV20-1; CDR3 protein: CSACQNLGSPLHF
clone size: NA; V gene: TRBV7-2; CDR3 protein: CASSLRPAGEETQHF
clone size: NA; V gene: TRBV12-5; CDR3 protein: CASGFPPFEGSKNTGELFF
clone size: many; V gene: TRBV19; CDR3 protein: CASSIDPGGGWTDTQYF
clone size: once; V gene: TRBV24-1; CDR3 protein: CATSDPDSGNTTYF
clone size: few; V gene: TRBV7-6; CDR3 protein: CASPGAFEGNTEAFF
clone size: NA; V gene: TRBV28; CDR3 protein: CASSSRQGVTYEQYF
clone size: NA; V gene: TRBV20-1; CDR3 protein: CSARPLGGVGGEELFF
clone size: NA; V gene: TRBV29-1; CDR3 protein: CSVGASGGLNEQFF
clone size: many; V gene: TRBV5-1; CDR3 protein: CASSFGLVSYNEQFF
clone size: many; V gene: TRBV9; CDR3 protein: CASSVDGAGRTYNEQFF
clone size: NA; V gene: TRBV10-3; CDR3 protein: CAISERQGELGELFF
clone size: NA; V gene: TRBV27; CDR3 protein: CASSLSRGNYGYTF
clone size: NA; V gene: TRBV10-3; CDR3 protein: CASSLSTTGSVQGYTF
clone size: NA; V gene: TRBV2; CDR3 protein: CASSEAPDTQYF
clone size: many; V gene: TRBV7-8; CDR3 protein: CASSPKPGHYSNQPQHF
clone size: many; V gene: TRBV28; CDR3 protein: CASSLDSGANVLTF
clone size: many; V gene: TRBV6-2/TRBV6-3; CDR3 protein: CASSYPSLAGYNEQFF
clone size: NA; V gene: TRBV29-1; CDR3 protein: CSARPGQGRDERFF
clone size: NA; V gene: TRBV6-4; CDR3 protein: CASSRQESSTDTQYF
clone size: NA; V gene: TRBV7-9; CDR3 protein: CASSPQGATNSPLHF
clone size: NA; V gene: TRBV7-9; CDR3 protein: CASSLGQHNSPLHF
clone size: many; V gene: TRBV6-2/TRBV6-3; CDR3 protein: CASSYISEDTQYF
clone size: NA; V gene: TRBV5-4; CDR3 protein: CASSLAPGTQYF
clone size: NA; V gene: TRBV5-8; CDR3 protein: CASSLFGTGVYNEQFF
clone size: many; V gene: TRBV4-1; CDR3 protein: CASSQGGLAGVLSSYEQYF
clone size: many; V gene: TRBV6-5; CDR3 protein: CASSYEGDREANEKLFF
clone size: NA; V gene: TRBV5-1; CDR3 protein: CASSLEEQIDGYTF
clone size: NA; V gene: TRBV12-3/TRBV12-4; CDR3 protein: CASSQYPLGGEDGELFF
clone size: many; V gene: TRBV13; CDR3 protein: CASSLWASGDQETQYF
clone size: NA; V gene: TRBV28; CDR3 protein: CASRLGGLRNEQFF
clone size: NA; V gene: TRBV15; CDR3 protein: CATMRDRASSGNTIYF
clone size: many; V gene: TRBV20-1; CDR3 protein: CSANDRAREKLFF
clone size: many; V gene: TRBV10-3; CDR3 protein: CAISPPRDPYEQYF
clone size: once; V gene: TRBV15; CDR3 protein: CATSIPQGAWDTGELFF
clone size: many; V gene: TRBV12-3/TRBV12-4; CDR3 protein: CASTPGQGPTDTQYF
clone size: many; V gene: TRBV11-2; CDR3 protein: CASSPEGASSGANVLTF
clone size: many; V gene: TRBV19; CDR3 protein: CASKSVGNQPQHF
clone size: NA; V gene: TRBV7-9; CDR3 protein: CASSPQGGPGNTGELFF
clone size: many; V gene: TRBV9; CDR3 protein: CASSVTSGRANEQFF
clone size: few; V gene: TRBV7-9; CDR3 protein: CASSLGLGGRDQETQYF
clone size: few; V gene: TRBV7-2; CDR3 protein: CASSGRRQGLAFF
clone size: many; V gene: TRBV5-8; CDR3 protein: CASSLVGGSGANVLTF
clone size: many; V gene: TRBV6-2/TRBV6-3; CDR3 protein: CASTTQRGGSYEQYF
clone size: NA; V gene: TRBV10-3; CDR3 protein: CAISESISSGANVLTF
clone size: many; V gene: TRBV7-2; CDR3 protein: CASSFRGVKDTQYF
clone size: NA; V gene: TRBV9; CDR3 protein: CASSVGTSMNTEAF
clone size: NA; V gene: TRBV7-9; CDR3 protein: CASSVGQENTEAFF
clone size: NA; V gene: TRBV12-3/TRBV12-4; CDR3 protein: CASSFRAGGPEQFF
clone size: NA; V gene: TRBV10-3; CDR3 protein: CAINPGTGRNYGYTF
clone size: NA; V gene: TRBV20-1; CDR3 protein: CSAFSGGGEKLFF
clone size: NA; V gene: TRBV18; CDR3 protein: CASPPQTGDYEQYF
clone size: many; V gene: TRBV27; CDR3 protein: CASSLVTGTDTQYF